Listed below are T cell receptor beta chains from one sample, sequenced in a study of blood T cell repertoires in COVID-19. Some clones are missing from TCRdb's copy, which holds only in-frame ones; the method was immunoSEQ multiplex PCR. The profile shows about 400,000 clones, around 88% of them singletons. Sequences were obtained from peripheral blood. The receptors come from a woman aged 60-70 years with COVID-19, enrolled during active disease. Each CDR3 is given without its conserved first and last residue.

v_gene: TRBV27; CDR3aa: ASSLRTGGGLTNQPQH
v_gene: TRBV7-3; CDR3aa: ASSLLGERAYEQY
v_gene: TRBV6-5; CDR3aa: ASSSTGFGGYT
v_gene: TRBV3-1/TRBV3-2; CDR3aa: ASRTTGVNYGYT
v_gene: TRBV6-5; CDR3aa: ASSWTGLLNTEAF
v_gene: TRBV9; CDR3aa: ASSAGVSEQY
v_gene: TRBV4-1; CDR3aa: ASSQRRLAGNEQF
v_gene: TRBV7-2; CDR3aa: ASSQGTANTGELF
v_gene: TRBV6-5; CDR3aa: ASRLNTGELF
v_gene: TRBV2; CDR3aa: ASEAASSYEQY
v_gene: TRBV19; CDR3aa: ASSFSQNSPLH
v_gene: TRBV7-9; CDR3aa: ASSLAVGANEKLF
v_gene: TRBV11-3; CDR3aa: ASSLGSRSGELF
v_gene: TRBV30; CDR3aa: AWLGTGRDTQY
v_gene: TRBV9; CDR3aa: ASSARGGLYNEQF
v_gene: TRBV6-6; CDR3aa: AAGGNPYEQY
v_gene: TRBV6-5; CDR3aa: ASSNGQEAGYT
v_gene: TRBV18; CDR3aa: ASSLNGQDHEQY
v_gene: TRBV3-1/TRBV3-2; CDR3aa: ASSPGGGRDNEQF
v_gene: TRBV27; CDR3aa: ASSFGTGGNQPQH
v_gene: TRBV10-3; CDR3aa: AISEGEGETEAF
v_gene: TRBV5-1; CDR3aa: ASSDGFTGGYT
v_gene: TRBV7-6; CDR3aa: ASSLGARFSTDTQY
v_gene: TRBV11-3; CDR3aa: ASSLFTGFHEAF
v_gene: TRBV19; CDR3aa: ASSIGTGGLYTQY
v_gene: TRBV2; CDR3aa: ASSDRGGRSPLH
v_gene: TRBV2; CDR3aa: ASSVGSINTEAF
v_gene: TRBV5-6; CDR3aa: ASSLGSSTGELF
v_gene: TRBV6-2/TRBV6-3; CDR3aa: ASSRTGDYEQY
v_gene: TRBV25-1; CDR3aa: ASSEPGQSYEQY
v_gene: TRBV18; CDR3aa: ASSPVSGDTEAF